The 22 T cell receptor beta chains in this list originate from one sample, sequenced in a study of high-grade serous ovarian cancer treatment subgroups. Tumor tissue was taken before any definitive surgery or chemotherapy was given. Sequenced by immunoSEQ multiplex PCR; TCRdb stores in-frame clones only, minus some. The data contain a few thousand clones, about 71% of them singletons. Sequenced input: tumor tissue. The receptors derive from a human donor with high-grade serous ovarian cancer.

The chain has TRBV19 and TRBJ1-5; unclear D gene. Per germline, CDR1 LNHDA and CDR2 SQIVND (reference sequence). CDR3 size: 17 residues. Trimming pared 7 bases from V and 2 bases from J, leaving 21 bases between. The CDR3 is CASTLIPGRFGNQPQHF. The CDR3 DNA is TGTGCCAGTACCCTTATTCCAGGACGATTTGGCAATCAGCCCCAGCATTTT.

J is TRBJ2-1 and V is TRBV27, with D hard to call. The CDR3 contains 11 residues. In germline, CDR1 is MNHEY, CDR2 SMNVEV (reference sequence). Deletions cut 5 bases from V and 4 bases from J, with 3 bases between. CDR3: CASSAYNEQFF. CDR3 bases: TGTGCCAGCAGTGCTTACAATGAGCAGTTCTTC.

This clone appeared a single time. The gene calls are TRBV5-4 and TRBJ2-7, with TRBD1 matching over 9 bases. V was pared by 0 bases and J by 3 bases, with 13 bases of the junction left unmatched. The CDR3 is made up of 18 amino acids. CDR1 is SGHNT and CDR2 is YYREEE in the germline V gene (reference sequence). CDR3 bases: TGTGCCAGCAGCTTGGCCCCTCTGTTACCGGGACAGGGCTACGAGCAGTACTTC. Protein sequence: CASSLAPLLPGQGYEQYF.

By share of the sample, this clone is large. The gene calls are TRBV19 and TRBJ2-7, with 12 bases matching TRBD2. This CDR3 contains 14 residues. Germline lookup yields CDR1 LNHDA and CDR2 SQIVND (reference sequence). V shed 3 bases and J 3 bases; nucleotides not matched to a gene: 0. In DNA, the CDR3 is TGTGCCAGTAGTATGACTAGCGGGAGCTACGAGCAGTACTTC. Translating gives CASSMTSGSYEQYF. Variable domain in full (rest from reference TRBV19 and TRBJ2-7): DGGITQSPKYLFRKEGQNVTLSCEQNLNHDAMYWYRQDPGQGLRLIYYSQIVNDFQKGDIAEGYSVSREKKESFPLTVTSAQKNPTAFYLCASSMTSGSYEQYFGPGTRLTVT.

The chain employs TRBV5-1 and TRBJ2-7; a possible D gene is TRBD1 (6 bases). V lost 4 bases, J lost 0 bases, and 11 bases lay in between. This CDR3 has 14 amino acids. Germline V gene data show CDR1 as SGHRS and CDR2 as YFSETQ. Here the CDR3 DNA reads TGCGCCAGCAGCAGACAACAGGGCTCCTACGAGCAGTACTTC. As protein: CASSRQQGSYEQYF.

This sequence joins TRBV25-1 and TRBJ2-2; the D is unclear. This CDR3 has 13 residues. Germline V gives CDR1 MGHDK, CDR2 SYGVNS. V was cut by 2 bases and J by 1 base, with 2 bases left in between. The CDR3 region has the DNA TGTGCCAGCAGTGAAGGGAACACCGGGGAGCTGTTTTTT. Encoded protein: CASSEGNTGELFF. Using reference TRBV25-1 and TRBJ2-2 for the parts outside the CDR3, the full variable domain is EADIYQTPRYLVIGTGKKITLECSQTMGHDKMYWYQQDPGMELHLIHYSYGVNSTEKGDLSSESTVSRIRTEHFPLTLESARPSHTSQYLCASSEGNTGELFFGEGSRLTVL.

The genes are TRBV9 and TRBJ2-1; TRBD2 agrees at 10 bases. Germline V lookup: CDR1 SGDLS, CDR2 YYNGEE. CDR3 length equals 16 residues. Losses at the gene ends were 0 bases for V and 5 bases for J; bases not matched to a gene: 5. This chain's CDR3 is CASSVDLAGANNEQFF. In DNA, the CDR3 is TGTGCCAGCAGCGTAGACCTAGCGGGGGCCAACAATGAGCAGTTCTTC.

J is TRBJ2-2 and V is TRBV5-4, with TRBD1 matching 8 bases. This CDR3 contains 15 residues. Per the germline V gene, CDR1 is SGHNT and CDR2 is YYREEE (reference sequence). V dropped 0 bases and J dropped 5; count of bases not matched to a gene: 3. CDR3: CASSLDRGKTGELFF. CDR3 in DNA: TGTGCCAGCAGCTTGGACAGGGGGAAAACCGGGGAGCTGTTTTTT.

The J gene is TRBJ1-2, the V gene TRBV19; D gene uncertain. The CDR3 covers 13 residues. Germline CDR1 is LNHDA and CDR2 is SQIVND (reference sequence). With 6 bases removed from V and 6 bases from J, the gap between germline ends came to 14 bases. The CDR3: CASSNRAGDGYTF. The CDR3 bases are TGTGCCAGTAGCAATAGGGCCGGAGATGGCTACACCTTC.

This clone is large within its sample. The rearrangement uses TRBV19 and TRBJ1-6, with unresolved D. Germline CDR1 reads LNHDA; CDR2 reads SQIVND (reference sequence). Trimming cost V 2 bases and J 10 bases, with 12 bases left between them. The CDR3 totals 14 residues. The CDR3 DNA reads as TGTGCCAGTAGTATATCGGGAGAGAGATCACCCCTCCACTTT. Translating it yields CASSISGERSPLHF.

In the case of this clone: Additional DNA sequences in this sample encode the identical CDR3. V is TRBV4-3 and J is TRBJ1-1; D remains unclear. CDR1 and CDR2 (germline): LGHNA, YSLEER. The CDR3 runs 13 residues. Deletions cut 1 base from V and 1 base from J, with 4 bases between. CDR3 sequence (DNA): TGCGCCAGCAGCCAAGCAGGGAACACTGAAGCTTTCTTT. It is translated as CASSQAGNTEAFF.

This clone was seen a few times. The V call is TRBV29-1, the J call TRBJ2-7; 11 positions match TRBD1. The CDR3 totals 15 residues. The J segment lost 3 bases and the V segment lost 6 bases, leaving 10 bases of the junction unmatched. Germline lookup yields CDR1 SQVTM and CDR2 ANQGSEA. CDR3 nucleotide sequence: TGCAGCGTGTTTTCATCGGGACAGGGGGTCTACGAGCAGTACTTC. Translation gives CSVFSSGQGVYEQYF.

CDR3 in amino acids: CASSLTSGVDTQYF. DNA for the CDR3: TGCGCCAGCAGCTTGACTAGCGGGGTTGATACGCAGTATTTT. The J gene is TRBJ2-3, the V gene TRBV5-1; TRBD2 agrees at 10 bases. Germline lookup yields CDR1 SGHRS and CDR2 YFSETQ. CDR3 size: 14 residues. The junction had 2 bases not matched to a gene; V was cut back by 1 base and J by 6 bases.

This chain joins TRBV29-1 and TRBJ2-5; a weak D match, TRBD1 (6 bases). Trimming took 8 bases from V and 0 from J, leaving 10 bases between them. The CDR3 has 12 amino acids. Germline V gene data show CDR1 as SQVTM and CDR2 as ANQGSEA. Written as DNA, the CDR3 is TGCAGCTTGAGGACAGACCAAGAGACCCAGTACTTC. Translation: CSLRTDQETQYF.

The chain employs TRBV7-2 and TRBJ1-5; 7 positions match TRBD1. The CDR3 is 13 residues long. Per germline, CDR1 SGHTA and CDR2 FQGNSA. Germline trimming cut 6 bases from V and 5 bases from J; bases unmatched to any gene: 4. The CDR3 protein is CASSPTGDQPQHF. CDR3 DNA: TGTGCCAGCAGTCCCACAGGGGATCAGCCCCAGCATTTT.

This clone ranks as hyperexpanded. The chain has TRBV30 and TRBJ1-2; D possibly corresponds to TRBD1 (5 bases). Trimming left V 4 bases short and J 7 bases short, with 13 bases between. This CDR3 comprises 12 residues. CDR1 and CDR2 from the germline V gene are GTSNPN and SVGIG (reference sequence). The CDR3 reads CAWTGGGAGYTF. CDR3 bases: TGTGCCTGGACTGGCGGAGGGGCTGGCTACACCTTC.

By share, this clone ranks as medium-sized. The chain links TRBV27 to TRBJ1-3, with a possible D match to TRBD1 (5 bases). Germline values: CDR1 MNHEY, CDR2 SMNVEV (reference sequence). The CDR3 contains 13 residues. Trimming stripped 6 bases from V and 2 bases from J, with 8 bases between. DNA for the CDR3: TGTGCCAGCAGACGGGACCCTGGAAACACCATATATTTT. As protein: CASRRDPGNTIYF.

The V call is TRBV7-2, the J call TRBJ2-1, with 8 bases fitting TRBD2. CDR3 length equals 15 residues. Germline values: CDR1 SGHTA, CDR2 FQGNSA. V shed 4 bases, J shed 0 bases, and the junction held 2 bases outside the gene matches. Written as DNA, the CDR3 is TGTGCCAGCAGCTATAGCGGGATCTCCTACAATGAGCAGTTCTTC. Its translation is CASSYSGISYNEQFF.

The rearrangement joins TRBV5-5 to TRBJ1-4, with 7 bases aligning to TRBD1. This CDR3 has 16 amino acids. V lost 0 bases, J lost 7 bases, and 9 bases stayed unmatched. Germline lookup yields CDR1 SGHKS and CDR2 YYEKEE (reference sequence). CDR3 bases: TGTGCCAGCAGCTTGGCCACAGGGGCCATGGGTGAAAAACTGTTTTTT. This gives the protein CASSLATGAMGEKLFF. The entire variable domain, with the rest obtained from reference TRBV5-5 and TRBJ1-4, is as follows: DAGVTQSPTHLIKTRGQQVTLRCSPISGHKSVSWYQQVLGQGPQFIFQYYEKEERGRGNFPDRFSARQFPNYSSELNVNALLLGDSALYLCASSLATGAMGEKLFFGSGTQLSVL.

The V gene is TRBV7-6, the J gene TRBJ1-3; no definite D call. Germline values: CDR1 SGHVS, CDR2 FNYEAQ. This CDR3 has 13 residues. V lost 4 bases and J 4 bases, leaving 8 bases between the germline ends. In DNA form, the CDR3 reads TGTGCCAGCAGCTCATATCCCGGAAACACCATATATTTT. As protein: CASSSYPGNTIYF.

The gene calls are TRBV6-5 and TRBJ1-2, with 7 bases identical to TRBD1. The germline V gene encodes CDR1 MNHEY and CDR2 SVGAGI. Trimming at V came to 6 bases and at J to 4 bases, leaving 11 bases not matched to a gene. The CDR3 is made up of 15 amino acids. The CDR3 bases are TGTGCCAGCAGCCCAGGGCTCGGACAGGCCTATGGCTACACCTTC. The encoded protein is CASSPGLGQAYGYTF.

CDR3 residues: CASSALWGTEAFF. The CDR3 DNA follows: TGTGCCAGCAGTGCGTTGTGGGGCACTGAAGCTTTCTTT. V gene TRBV25-1 combines with J gene TRBJ1-1; D gene unclear. V lost 4 bases and J 4 bases, leaving 10 bases between the germline ends. CDR3 length: 13 residues. Germline V gene sequence: CDR1 MGHDK, CDR2 SYGVNS. Combining the CDR3 with reference TRBV25-1 and TRBJ1-1 gives the whole variable domain EADIYQTPRYLVIGTGKKITLECSQTMGHDKMYWYQQDPGMELHLIHYSYGVNSTEKGDLSSESTVSRIRTEHFPLTLESARPSHTSQYLCASSALWGTEAFFGQGTRLTVV.